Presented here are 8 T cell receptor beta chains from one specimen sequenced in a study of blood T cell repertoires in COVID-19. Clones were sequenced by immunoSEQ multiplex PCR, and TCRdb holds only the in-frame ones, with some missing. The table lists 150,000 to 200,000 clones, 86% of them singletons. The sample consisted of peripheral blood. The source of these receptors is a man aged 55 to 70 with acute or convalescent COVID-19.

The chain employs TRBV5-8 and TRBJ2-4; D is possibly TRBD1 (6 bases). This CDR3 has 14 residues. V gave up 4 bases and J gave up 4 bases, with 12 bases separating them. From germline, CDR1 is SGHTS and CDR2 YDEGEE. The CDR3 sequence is CASSEQGRKNIQYF. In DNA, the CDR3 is TGTGCCAGCAGCGAGCAGGGGCGGAAAAACATTCAGTACTTC. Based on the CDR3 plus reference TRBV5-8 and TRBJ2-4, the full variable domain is EAGVTQSPTHLIKTRGQQATLRCSPISGHTSVYWYQQALGLGLQFLLWYDEGEERNRGNFPPRFSGRQFPNYSSELNVNALELEDSALYLCASSEQGRKNIQYFGAGTRLSVL.

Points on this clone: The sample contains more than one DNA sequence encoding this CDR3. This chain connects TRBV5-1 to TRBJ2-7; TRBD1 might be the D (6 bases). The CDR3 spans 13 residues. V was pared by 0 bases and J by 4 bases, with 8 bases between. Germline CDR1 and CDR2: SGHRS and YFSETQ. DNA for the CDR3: TGCGCCAGCAGCTTGGACAGGGCTTACGAGCAGTACTTC. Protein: CASSLDRAYEQYF.

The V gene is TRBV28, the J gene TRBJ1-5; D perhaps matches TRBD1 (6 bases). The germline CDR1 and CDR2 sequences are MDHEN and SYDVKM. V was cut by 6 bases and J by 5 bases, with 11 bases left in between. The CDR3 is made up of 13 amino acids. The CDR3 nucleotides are TGTGCCAGCAGGTCCGGGACATATCAGCCCCAGCATTTT. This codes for CASRSGTYQPQHF.

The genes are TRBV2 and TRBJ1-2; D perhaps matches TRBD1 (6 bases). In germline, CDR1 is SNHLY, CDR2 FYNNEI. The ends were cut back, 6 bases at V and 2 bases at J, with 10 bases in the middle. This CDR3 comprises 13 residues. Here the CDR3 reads CASSSGQNYGYTF. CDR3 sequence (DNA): TGTGCCAGCAGCTCCGGACAGAACTATGGCTACACCTTC.

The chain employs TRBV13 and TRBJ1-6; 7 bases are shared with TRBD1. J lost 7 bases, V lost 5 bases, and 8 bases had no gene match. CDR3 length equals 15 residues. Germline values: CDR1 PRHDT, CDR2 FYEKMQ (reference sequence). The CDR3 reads CASSARQGRNSPLHF. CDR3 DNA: TGTGCCAGCAGCGCCCGACAGGGCCGGAATTCACCCCTCCACTTT.

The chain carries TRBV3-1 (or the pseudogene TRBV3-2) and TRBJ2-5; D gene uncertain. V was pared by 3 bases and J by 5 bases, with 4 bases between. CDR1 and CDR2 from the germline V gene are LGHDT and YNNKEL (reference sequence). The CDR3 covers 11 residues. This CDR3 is CASSHGETQYF. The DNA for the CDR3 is TGTGCCAGCAGCCACGGTGAGACCCAGTACTTC.

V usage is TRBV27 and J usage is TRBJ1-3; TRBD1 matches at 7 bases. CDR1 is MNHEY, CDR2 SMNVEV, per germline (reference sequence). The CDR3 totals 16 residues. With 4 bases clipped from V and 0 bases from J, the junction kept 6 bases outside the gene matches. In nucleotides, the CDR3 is TGTGCCAGCAGTTACCCGGACAGGAACTCTGGAAACACCATATATTTT. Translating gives CASSYPDRNSGNTIYF.

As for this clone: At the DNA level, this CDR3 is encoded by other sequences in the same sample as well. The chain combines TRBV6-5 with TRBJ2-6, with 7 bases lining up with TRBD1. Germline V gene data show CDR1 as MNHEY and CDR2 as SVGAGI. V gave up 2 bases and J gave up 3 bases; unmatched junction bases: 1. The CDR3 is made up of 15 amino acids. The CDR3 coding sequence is TGTGCCAGCAGTTACAGGGGGCGTGGGGCCAACGTCCTGACTTTC. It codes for CASSYRGRGANVLTF.